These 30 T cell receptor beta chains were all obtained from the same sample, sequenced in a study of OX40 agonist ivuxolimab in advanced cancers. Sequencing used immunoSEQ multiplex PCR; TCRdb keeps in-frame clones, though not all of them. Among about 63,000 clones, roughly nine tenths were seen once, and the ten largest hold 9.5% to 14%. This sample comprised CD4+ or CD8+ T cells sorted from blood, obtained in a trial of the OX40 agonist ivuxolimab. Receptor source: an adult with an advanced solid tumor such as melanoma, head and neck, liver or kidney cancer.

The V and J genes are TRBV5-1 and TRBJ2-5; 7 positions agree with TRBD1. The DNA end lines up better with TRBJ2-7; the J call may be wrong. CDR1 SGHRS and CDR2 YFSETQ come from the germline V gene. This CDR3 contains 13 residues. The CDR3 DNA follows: TGCGCCAGCAGCCCGGACAGGATCTACGAGCAGTACTTC. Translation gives CASSPDRIYEQYF.

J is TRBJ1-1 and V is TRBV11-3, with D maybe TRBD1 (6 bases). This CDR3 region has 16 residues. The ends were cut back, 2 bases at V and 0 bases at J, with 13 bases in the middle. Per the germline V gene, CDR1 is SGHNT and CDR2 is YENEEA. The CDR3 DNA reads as TGTGCCAGCAGCTTACCCCGGGGGCGCATGAACACTGAAGCTTTCTTT. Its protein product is CASSLPRGRMNTEAFF.

This chain's CDR3 is CASSRRDHLASYEQYF. The CDR3 DNA sequence: TGTGCCAGCAGCCGCCGTGATCATCTCGCATCCTACGAGCAGTACTTC. V gene TRBV7-9 combines with J gene TRBJ2-7, with D unclear. This CDR3 has 16 residues. CDR1 SEHNR and CDR2 FQNEAQ come from the germline V gene (reference sequence). Trimming shortened V by 5 bases and J by 1 base, and 18 bases separated the two germline ends.

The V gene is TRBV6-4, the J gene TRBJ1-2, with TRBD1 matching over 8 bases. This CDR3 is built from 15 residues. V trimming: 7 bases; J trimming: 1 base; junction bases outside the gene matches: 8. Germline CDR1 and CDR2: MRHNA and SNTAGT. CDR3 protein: CASTGQGGNNYGYTF. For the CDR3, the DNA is TGTGCCAGCACTGGACAGGGAGGAAATAACTATGGCTACACCTTC.

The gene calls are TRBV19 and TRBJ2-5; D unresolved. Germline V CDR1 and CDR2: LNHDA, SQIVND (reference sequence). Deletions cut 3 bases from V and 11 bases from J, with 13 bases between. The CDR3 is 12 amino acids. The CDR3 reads CASSMPEGRQYF. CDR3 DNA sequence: TGTGCCAGTAGTATGCCGGAAGGGCGTCAGTACTTC.

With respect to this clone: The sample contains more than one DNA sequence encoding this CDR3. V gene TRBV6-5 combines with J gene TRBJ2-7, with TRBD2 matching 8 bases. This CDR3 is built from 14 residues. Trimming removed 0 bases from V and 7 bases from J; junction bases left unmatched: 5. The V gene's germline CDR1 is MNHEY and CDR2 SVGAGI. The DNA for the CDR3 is TGTGCCAGCAGTTACTCGGGGACTAGGGGTGAGCAGTACTTC. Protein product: CASSYSGTRGEQYF.

CDR3 sequence (DNA): TGTGCCAGCAGCATGGGGAACACTGAAGCTTTCTTT. Translating gives CASSMGNTEAFF. The rearrangement joins TRBV5-6 to TRBJ1-1; D call uncertain. The CDR3 is 12 residues long. Germline V gene data show CDR1 as SGHDT and CDR2 as YYEEEE. Trimming left V 4 bases short and J 1 base short, with 5 bases between.

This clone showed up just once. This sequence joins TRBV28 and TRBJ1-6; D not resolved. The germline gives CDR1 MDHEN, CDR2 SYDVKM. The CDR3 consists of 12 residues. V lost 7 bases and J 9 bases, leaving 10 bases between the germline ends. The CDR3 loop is CASNIVGSPLHF. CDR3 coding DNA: TGTGCCAGCAATATCGTGGGTTCACCCCTCCACTTT.

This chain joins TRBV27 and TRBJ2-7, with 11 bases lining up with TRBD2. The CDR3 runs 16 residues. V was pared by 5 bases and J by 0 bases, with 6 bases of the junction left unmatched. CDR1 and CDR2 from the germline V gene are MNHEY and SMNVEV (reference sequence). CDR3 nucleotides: TGTGCCAGCAGTCCCCTTAGCGGGAGGGGCTCCTACGAGCAGTACTTC. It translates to CASSPLSGRGSYEQYF.

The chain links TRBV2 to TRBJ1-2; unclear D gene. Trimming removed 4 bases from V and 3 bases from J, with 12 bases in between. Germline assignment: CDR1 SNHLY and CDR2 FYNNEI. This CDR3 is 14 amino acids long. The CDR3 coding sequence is TGTGCCAGCAGTGCTGGAGGGTATGACTATGGCTACACCTTC. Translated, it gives CASSAGGYDYGYTF.

CDR3 sequence (DNA): TGTGCCAGCAGGATACAGGGGGCGGGTGAAAAACTGTTTTTT. It encodes CASRIQGAGEKLFF. This chain links TRBV2 with TRBJ1-4; TRBD1 aligns across 9 bases. Germline V gene data show CDR1 as SNHLY and CDR2 as FYNNEI. The CDR3 extends over 14 amino acids. The J segment lost 7 bases and the V segment lost 6 bases, leaving 6 bases of the junction unmatched. The full variable domain, completed using reference TRBV2 and TRBJ1-4, is EPEVTQTPSHQVTQMGQEVILRCVPISNHLYFYWYRQILGQKVEFLVSFYNNEISEKSEIFDDQFSVERPDGSNFTLKIRSTKLEDSAMYFCASRIQGAGEKLFFGSGTQLSVL.

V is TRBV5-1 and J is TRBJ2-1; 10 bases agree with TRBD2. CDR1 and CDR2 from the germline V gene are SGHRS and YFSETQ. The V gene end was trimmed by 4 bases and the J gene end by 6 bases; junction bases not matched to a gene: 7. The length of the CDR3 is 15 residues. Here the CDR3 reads CASSPGLADINEQFF. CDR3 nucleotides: TGCGCCAGCAGCCCAGGACTAGCGGACATCAATGAGCAGTTCTTC.

The CDR3 sequence is CASSAWQVGPQHF. As DNA, the CDR3 is TGTGCCAGCAGTGCGTGGCAGGTGGGGCCCCAGCATTTT. The chain joins TRBV9 to TRBJ1-5; D not resolved. With 5 bases removed from V and 9 bases from J, the gap between germline ends came to 15 bases. CDR3 length: 13 amino acids. Germline loops: CDR1 SGDLS, CDR2 YYNGEE.

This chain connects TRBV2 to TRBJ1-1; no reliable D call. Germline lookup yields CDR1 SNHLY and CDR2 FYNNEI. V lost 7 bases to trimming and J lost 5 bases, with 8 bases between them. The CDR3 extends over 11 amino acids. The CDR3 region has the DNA TGTGCCAGCATTGGGAATACTGAAGCTTTCTTT. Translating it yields CASIGNTEAFF.

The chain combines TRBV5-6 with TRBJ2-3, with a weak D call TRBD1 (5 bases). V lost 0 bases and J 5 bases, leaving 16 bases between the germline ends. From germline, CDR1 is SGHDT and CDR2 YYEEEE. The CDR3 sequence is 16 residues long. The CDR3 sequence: CASSLGTFQFIDTQYF. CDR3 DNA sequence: TGTGCCAGCAGCTTGGGGACATTCCAATTCATAGATACGCAGTATTTT. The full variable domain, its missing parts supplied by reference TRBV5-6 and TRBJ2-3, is DAGVTQSPTHLIKTRGQQVTLRCSPKSGHDTVSWYQQALGQGPQFIFQYYEEEERQRGNFPDRFSGHQFPNYSSELNVNALLLGDSALYLCASSLGTFQFIDTQYFGPGTRLTVL.

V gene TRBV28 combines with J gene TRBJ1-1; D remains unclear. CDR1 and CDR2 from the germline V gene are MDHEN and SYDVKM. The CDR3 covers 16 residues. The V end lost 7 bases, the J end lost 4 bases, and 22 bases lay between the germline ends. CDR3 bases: TGTGCCAGCAACCGGAGTGCCGGAGGTACGGGCACTGAAGCTTTCTTT. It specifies CASNRSAGGTGTEAFF.

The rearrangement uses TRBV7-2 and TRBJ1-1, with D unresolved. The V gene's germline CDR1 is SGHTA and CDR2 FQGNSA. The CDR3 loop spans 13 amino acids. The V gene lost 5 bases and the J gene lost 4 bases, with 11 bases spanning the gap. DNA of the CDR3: TGTGCCAGCAGCAGCAGGATGGGCACTGAAGCTTTCTTT. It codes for CASSSRMGTEAFF.

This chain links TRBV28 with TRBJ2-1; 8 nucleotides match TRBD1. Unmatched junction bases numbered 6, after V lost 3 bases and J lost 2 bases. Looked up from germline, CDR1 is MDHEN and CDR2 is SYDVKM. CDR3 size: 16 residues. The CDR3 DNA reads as TGTGCCAGCAGTTTCTCCGGGACAGGACCCTACAATGAGCAGTTCTTC. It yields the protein CASSFSGTGPYNEQFF.

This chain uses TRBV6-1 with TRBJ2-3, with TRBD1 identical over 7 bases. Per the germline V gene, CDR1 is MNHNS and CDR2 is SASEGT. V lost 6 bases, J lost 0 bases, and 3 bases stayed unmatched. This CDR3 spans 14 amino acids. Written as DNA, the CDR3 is TGTGCCAGCAGGGAGACAGGGAGCACAGATACGCAGTATTTT. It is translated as CASRETGSTDTQYF.

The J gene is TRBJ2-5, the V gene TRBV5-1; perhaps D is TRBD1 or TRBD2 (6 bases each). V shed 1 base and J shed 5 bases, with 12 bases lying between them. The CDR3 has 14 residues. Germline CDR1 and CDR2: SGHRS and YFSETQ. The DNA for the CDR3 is TGCGCCAGCAGCTTGCGGCAGGGGAGGGAGACCCAGTACTTC. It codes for CASSLRQGRETQYF.

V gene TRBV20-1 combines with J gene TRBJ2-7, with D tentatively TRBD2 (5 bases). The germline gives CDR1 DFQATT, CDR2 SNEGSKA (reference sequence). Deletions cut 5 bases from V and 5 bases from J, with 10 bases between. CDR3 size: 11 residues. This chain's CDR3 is CSAPLGDEQYF. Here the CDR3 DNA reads TGCAGTGCTCCTCTCGGGGACGAGCAGTACTTC.

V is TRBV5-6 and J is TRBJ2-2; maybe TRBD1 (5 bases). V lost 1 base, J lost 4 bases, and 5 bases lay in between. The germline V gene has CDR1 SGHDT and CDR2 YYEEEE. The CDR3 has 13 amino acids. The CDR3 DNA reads TGTGCCAGCAGCTTGACAGGCACCGGGGAGCTGTTTTTT. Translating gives CASSLTGTGELFF.

The CDR3 sequence: CASSFLTYVLTF. CDR3 in DNA: TGTGCCAGCAGTTTCCTCACATACGTCCTGACTTTC. V is TRBV6-1 and J is TRBJ2-6; D is unresolved. This CDR3 is 12 amino acids long. V lost 5 bases and J lost 11, with 10 bases in between. The germline V gene encodes CDR1 MNHNS and CDR2 SASEGT.

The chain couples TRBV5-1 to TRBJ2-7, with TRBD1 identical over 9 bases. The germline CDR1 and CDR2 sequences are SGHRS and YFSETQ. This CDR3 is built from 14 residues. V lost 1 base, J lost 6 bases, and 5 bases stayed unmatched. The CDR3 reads CASSLLGTGREQYF. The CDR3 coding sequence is TGCGCCAGCAGCTTGTTGGGGACAGGGCGCGAGCAGTACTTC.

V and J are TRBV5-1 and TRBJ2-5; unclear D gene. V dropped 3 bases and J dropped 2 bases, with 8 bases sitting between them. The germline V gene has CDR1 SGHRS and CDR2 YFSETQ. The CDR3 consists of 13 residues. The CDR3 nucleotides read TGCGCCAGCAGCTCCACCGGGCAAGAGACCCAGTACTTC. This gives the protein CASSSTGQETQYF.

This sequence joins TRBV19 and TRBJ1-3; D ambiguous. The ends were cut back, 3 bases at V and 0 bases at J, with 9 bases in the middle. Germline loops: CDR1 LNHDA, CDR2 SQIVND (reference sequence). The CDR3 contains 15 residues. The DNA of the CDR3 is TGTGCCAGTAGTATCAATTGGGACTCTGGAAACACCATATATTTT. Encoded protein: CASSINWDSGNTIYF.

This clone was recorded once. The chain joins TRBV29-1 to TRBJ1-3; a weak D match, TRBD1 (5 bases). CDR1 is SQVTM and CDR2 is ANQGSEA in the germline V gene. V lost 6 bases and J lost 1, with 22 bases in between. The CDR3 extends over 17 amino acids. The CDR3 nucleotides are TGCAGCGTCGCTCCCAGTGGGACGAAATTGTCTGGAAACACCATATATTTT. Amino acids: CSVAPSGTKLSGNTIYF.

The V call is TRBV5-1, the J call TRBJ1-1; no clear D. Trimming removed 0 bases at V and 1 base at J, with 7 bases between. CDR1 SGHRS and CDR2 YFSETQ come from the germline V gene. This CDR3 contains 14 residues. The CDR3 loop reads CASSLVRANTEAFF. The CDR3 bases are TGCGCCAGCAGCTTGGTTCGGGCGAACACTGAAGCTTTCTTT.

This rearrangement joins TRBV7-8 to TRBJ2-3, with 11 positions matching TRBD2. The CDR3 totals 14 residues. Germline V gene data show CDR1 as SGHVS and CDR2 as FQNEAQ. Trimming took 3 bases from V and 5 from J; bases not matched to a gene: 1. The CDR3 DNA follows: TGTGCCAGCAGCTTCGGACTAGCGGGAGATACGCAGTATTTT. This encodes CASSFGLAGDTQYF.

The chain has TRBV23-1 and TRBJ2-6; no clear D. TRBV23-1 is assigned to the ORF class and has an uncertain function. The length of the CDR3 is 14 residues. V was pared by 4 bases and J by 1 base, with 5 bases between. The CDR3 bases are TGCGCCAGCAGTCGCACTTCTGGGGCCAACGTCCTGACTTTC. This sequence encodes CASSRTSGANVLTF.